These 9 T cell receptor delta chains originate from one sample sequenced in a study of γδ T cells in repeated Plasmodium falciparum infection. TCRdb re-called the multiplex PCR reads using CATT. The sample lists 75,000 to 95,000 delta-chain clones, over 0.9% occurring once. Flow sorting of PBMC yielded separate Vgamma9/Vdelta2+ and Vdelta2-negative gammadelta T cell populations for bulk repertoire analysis. The sequenced sample was gamma-delta T cells from blood. Source of these receptors: a pool of human donors (malaria-infected and uninfected, not separated).

The sample holds many counts of this clone. A read error is the likely source, as a far larger clone sits one nucleotide away. The sample contains more than one DNA sequence encoding this CDR3. V usage is TRDV2 and J usage is TRDJ1; a possible D gene is TRDD3 (5 bases). Here the J gene was assigned by germline matching of the DNA, as TCRdb has none. This CDR3 is 18 amino acids long. The V and J ends lost 3 bases and 0 bases respectively, with 22 bases between them. Germline CDR1 is GEAIGNYY and CDR2 is EKD. The CDR3 region is CACDAVLGVGSNTDKLIF. The CDR3 nucleotides read TGTGCCTGTGACGCAGTTTTAGGCGTGGGATCGAACACCGATAAACTCATCTTT.

This clone has just a few counts. It differs at one base from a far larger clone, so likely a read error. The V gene reported is TRDV1; the J gene is uncalled; the D call of TRDD3 is as the table states it, not checked on the DNA. CDR1 and CDR2 from the germline V gene are TSWWSYY and QGS. The CDR3 has 25 amino acids. CDR3 nucleotide sequence: TGTGCTCTTGGGGAATTGGCTTCCTACGGTTACTGGGGGATACGCGTCTCCTGGGACACCCGACAAATGTTTTTC. Translation: CALGELASYGYWGIRVSWDTRQMFF.

This clone was observed at least ten times. The protein recorded in TCRdb matches a much larger clone and deviates from this DNA's translation at residue 4, suggesting a read error; the protein here is obtained by translating the DNA. The J gene is TRDJ1, the V gene TRDV2, with 9 positions matching TRDD3. TCRdb supplies no J gene; here it was assigned by aligning the nucleotide sequence to germline. The CDR3 consists of 21 residues. Germline V gene lookup returns CDR1 GEAIGNYY and CDR2 EKD. In nucleotides, the CDR3 is TGTGCCTGTGGCACCTTAAAATCGGGGGATACTGGCCTCATACACACCGATAAACTCATCTTT. Protein sequence: CACGTLKSGDTGLIHTDKLIF.

Of note for this clone: A much larger clonotype is one base distant, so this may be a read error. This sequence joins TRDV1 and TRDJ1; 8 bases align to TRDD3. TCRdb supplies no J gene; here it was assigned by aligning the nucleotide sequence to germline. Trimming removed 2 bases from V and 10 bases from J; junction bases left unmatched: 21. The CDR3 consists of 18 residues. The germline CDR1 and CDR2 sequences are TSWWSYY and QGS. DNA of the CDR3: TGTGCTCTTGGGGAAGAGCCCGACCGGGGGATAAGGCTTAAGGGACTCATCTTT. Translating it yields CALGEEPDRGIRLKGLIF.

This clone showed up just a few times. A far bigger clonotype differs at one base, so this is likely a read error. This sample includes further DNA sequences coding for the same CDR3. J is TRDJ1 and V is TRDV2; D ambiguous. TCRdb carries no J gene annotation; the J gene was assigned here by matching the DNA with germline. CDR3 length: 16 residues. Germline V lookup: CDR1 GEAIGNYY, CDR2 EKD. With 0 bases removed from V and 4 bases from J, the gap between germline ends came to 17 bases. The CDR3 loop reads CACDTVVRSPGDKLIF. The CDR3 bases are TGTGCCTGTGACACCGTGGTCCGATCGCCAGGCGATAAACTCATCTTT.

The sample holds a few counts of this clone. TCRdb's protein for this DNA is that of a much larger clone and differs from the translation at residue 14, likely a read error; the protein shown is the DNA translation. No J gene call was made, and the V gene is TRDV2; TRDD3, the table's D call, was not compared with the DNA. CDR3 size: 16 residues. Germline CDR1 reads GEAIGNYY; CDR2 reads EKD. The CDR3 region is CACDRLGYLNTDKFIF. The CDR3 bases are TGTGCCTGTGACCGCCTAGGATACCTTAACACCGATAAATTCATCTTT.

This clone was seen ten or more times. A single base separates this from a much larger clone, so it may be a read error. Within the sample, other DNA sequences also encode this same CDR3. V gene TRDV1 combines with J gene TRDJ1, with D perhaps matching TRDD3 (5 bases). The J gene is not listed in TCRdb, so it was assigned here from a DNA match to germline. Germline CDR1 TSWWSYY, CDR2 QGS. The V end lost 3 bases, the J end lost 5 bases, and 16 bases lay between the germline ends. This CDR3 region has 15 residues. The CDR3 spells CALGDAYGPTDKLIF. CDR3 sequence (DNA): TGTGCTCTTGGGGACGCATACGGACCCACTGATAAACTCATCTTT.

Of note for this clone: This sequence is one base from a far larger clone and is likely a read error. Other nucleotide sequences in the sample specify the same CDR3. The rearrangement links TRDV3 to TRDJ1; D possibly corresponds to TRDD2 (6 bases). The germline V gene encodes CDR1 TVYSNPD and CDR2 GDNSRS (reference sequence). Between the trimmed V and J ends, which lost 3 bases and 10 bases, there was a span of 48 bases. CDR3 length: 22 residues. The CDR3 nucleotides are TGTGCCTTCAATCACCTTCTTCCTCCGTCGGTACTCTCAAATATCGGAGGCTGGAGACTCATCTTT. Translating gives CAFNHLLPPSVLSNIGGWRLIF.

Only a few counts were recorded for this clone. The TCRdb record carries a much larger clone's protein, which differs from this DNA's translation at residue 7; a read error is the likely cause, and the protein listed here is the DNA translation. The V gene is TRAV36/DV7, the J gene TRDJ1; perhaps D is TRDD2 or TRDD3 (6 bases each). CDR1 and CDR2 from the germline V gene are VTNFRS and LTSSGIE (reference sequence). The CDR3 has 24 residues. V shed 0 bases and J shed 0 bases, with 39 bases lying between them. The DNA for the CDR3 is TGTGCTGTGGAGGTTCAGAGTCCTACCCCGGCCTTGATGGGGGTCTATATGTACACCGATAAACTCATCTTT. It yields the protein CAVEVQSPTPALMGVYMYTDKLIF.